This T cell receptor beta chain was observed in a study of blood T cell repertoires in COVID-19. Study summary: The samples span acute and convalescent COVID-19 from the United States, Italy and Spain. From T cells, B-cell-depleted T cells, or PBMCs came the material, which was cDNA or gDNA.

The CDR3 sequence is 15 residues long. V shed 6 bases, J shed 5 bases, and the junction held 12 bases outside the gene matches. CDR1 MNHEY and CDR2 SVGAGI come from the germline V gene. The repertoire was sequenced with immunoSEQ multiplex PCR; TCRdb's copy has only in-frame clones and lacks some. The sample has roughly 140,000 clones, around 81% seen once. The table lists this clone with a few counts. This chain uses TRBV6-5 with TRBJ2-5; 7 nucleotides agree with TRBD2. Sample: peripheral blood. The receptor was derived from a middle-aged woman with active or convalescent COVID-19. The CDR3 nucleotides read TGTGCCAGCAGGTGGGCTAGCGGCCATGGGGAGACCCAGTACTTC. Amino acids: CASRWASGHGETQYF.